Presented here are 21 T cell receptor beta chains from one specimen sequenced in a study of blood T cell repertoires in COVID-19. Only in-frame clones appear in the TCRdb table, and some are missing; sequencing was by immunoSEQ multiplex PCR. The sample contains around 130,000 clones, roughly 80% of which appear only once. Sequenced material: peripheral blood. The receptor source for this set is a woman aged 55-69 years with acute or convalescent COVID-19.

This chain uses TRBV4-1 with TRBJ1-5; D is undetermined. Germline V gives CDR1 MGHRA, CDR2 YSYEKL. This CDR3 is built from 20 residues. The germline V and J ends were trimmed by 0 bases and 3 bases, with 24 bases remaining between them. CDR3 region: CASSQDTPRGPAIFNQPQHF. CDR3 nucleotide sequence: TGCGCCAGCAGCCAAGATACCCCCAGAGGGCCCGCTATTTTCAATCAGCCCCAGCATTTT.

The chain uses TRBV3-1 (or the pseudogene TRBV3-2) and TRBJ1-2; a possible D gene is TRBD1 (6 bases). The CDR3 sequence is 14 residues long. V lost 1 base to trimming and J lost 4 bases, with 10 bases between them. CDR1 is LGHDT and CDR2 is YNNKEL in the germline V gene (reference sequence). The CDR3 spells CASSQGQGFYGYTF. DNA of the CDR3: TGTGCCAGCAGCCAAGGCCAGGGGTTCTATGGCTACACCTTC.

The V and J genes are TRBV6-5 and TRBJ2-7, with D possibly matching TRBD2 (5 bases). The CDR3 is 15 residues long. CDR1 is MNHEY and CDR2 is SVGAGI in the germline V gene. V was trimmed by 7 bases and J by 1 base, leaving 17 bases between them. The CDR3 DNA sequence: TGTGCCAGCACACCGTCGAGGGAACAATCCTACGAGCAGTACGTC. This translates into CASTPSREQSYEQYV.

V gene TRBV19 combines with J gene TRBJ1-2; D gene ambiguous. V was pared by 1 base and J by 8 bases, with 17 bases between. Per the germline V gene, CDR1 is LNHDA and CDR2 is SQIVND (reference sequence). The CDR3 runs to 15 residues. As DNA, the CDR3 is TGTGCCAGTAGTATAGCCTCGGGTTCATGGAGCGGCTACACCTTC. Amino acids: CASSIASGSWSGYTF.

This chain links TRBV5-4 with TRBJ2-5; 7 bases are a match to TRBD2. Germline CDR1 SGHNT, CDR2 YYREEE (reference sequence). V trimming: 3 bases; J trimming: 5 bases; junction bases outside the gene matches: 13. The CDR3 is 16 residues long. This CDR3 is CASSSGGGRFGETQYF. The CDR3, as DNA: TGTGCCAGCAGCTCTGGGGGGGGACGCTTCGGGGAGACCCAGTACTTC.

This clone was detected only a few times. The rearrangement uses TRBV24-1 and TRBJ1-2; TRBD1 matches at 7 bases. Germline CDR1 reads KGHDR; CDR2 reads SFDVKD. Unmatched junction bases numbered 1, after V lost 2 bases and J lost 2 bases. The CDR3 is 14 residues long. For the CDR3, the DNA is TGTGCCACCAGTGATTGGGACAGAAACTATGGCTACACCTTC. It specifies CATSDWDRNYGYTF.

The DNA of the CDR3 is TGTGCCAGCAGCTTAGGGGCCAGGGGGGCCACCGGGGAGCTGTTTTTT. It translates to CASSLGARGATGELFF. The chain combines TRBV13 with TRBJ2-2; D perhaps matches TRBD1 (7 bases). Trimming stripped 0 bases from V and 4 bases from J, with 12 bases between. The CDR3 consists of 16 residues. The V gene's germline CDR1 is PRHDT and CDR2 FYEKMQ (reference sequence).

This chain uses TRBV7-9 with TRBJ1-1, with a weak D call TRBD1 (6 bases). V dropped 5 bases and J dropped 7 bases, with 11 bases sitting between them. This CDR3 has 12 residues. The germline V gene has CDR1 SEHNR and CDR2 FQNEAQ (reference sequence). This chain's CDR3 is CASSIGGLEAFF. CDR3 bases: TGTGCCAGCAGCATAGGGGGGCTTGAAGCTTTCTTT.

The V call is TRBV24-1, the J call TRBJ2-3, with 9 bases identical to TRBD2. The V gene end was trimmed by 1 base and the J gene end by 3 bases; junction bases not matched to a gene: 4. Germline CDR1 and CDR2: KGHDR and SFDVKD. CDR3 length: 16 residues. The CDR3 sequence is CATSDFSGGGTDTQYF. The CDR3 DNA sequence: TGTGCCACCAGTGATTTTAGCGGGGGAGGGACAGATACGCAGTATTTT.

DNA for the CDR3: TGTGCCAGCAGCTTAAAACGGACAGGCTTCGGAGGTTACAATGAGCAGTTCTTC. Translating it yields CASSLKRTGFGGYNEQFF. This chain joins TRBV11-2 and TRBJ2-1; TRBD1 aligns across 7 bases. CDR1 and CDR2 from the germline V gene are SGHAT and FQNNGV. The CDR3 covers 18 residues. J was trimmed by 4 bases and V by 2 bases; bases with no gene match: 14.

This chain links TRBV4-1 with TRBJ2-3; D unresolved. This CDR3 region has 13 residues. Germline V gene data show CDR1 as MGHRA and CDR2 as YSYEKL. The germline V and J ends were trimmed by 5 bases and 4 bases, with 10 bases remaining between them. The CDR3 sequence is CASSARGADTQYF. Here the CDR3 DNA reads TGCGCCAGCAGCGCCCGCGGAGCAGATACGCAGTATTTT.

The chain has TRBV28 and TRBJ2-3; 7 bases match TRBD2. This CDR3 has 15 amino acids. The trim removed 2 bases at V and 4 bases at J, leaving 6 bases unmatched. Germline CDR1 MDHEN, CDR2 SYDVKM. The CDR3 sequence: CASSLPQGGADTQYF. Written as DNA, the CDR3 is TGTGCCAGCAGTTTACCCCAGGGAGGGGCAGATACGCAGTATTTT. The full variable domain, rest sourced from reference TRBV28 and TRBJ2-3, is DVKVTQSSRYLVKRTGEKVFLECVQDMDHENMFWYRQDPGLGLRLIYFSYDVKMKEKGDIPEGYSVSREKKERFSLILESASTNQTSMYLCASSLPQGGADTQYFGPGTRLTVL.

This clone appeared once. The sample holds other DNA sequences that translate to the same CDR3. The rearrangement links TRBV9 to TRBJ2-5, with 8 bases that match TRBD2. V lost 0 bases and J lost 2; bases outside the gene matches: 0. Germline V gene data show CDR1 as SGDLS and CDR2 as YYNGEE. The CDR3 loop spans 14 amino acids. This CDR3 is CASSVAGGQETQYF. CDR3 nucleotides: TGTGCCAGCAGCGTAGCGGGAGGGCAAGAGACCCAGTACTTC.

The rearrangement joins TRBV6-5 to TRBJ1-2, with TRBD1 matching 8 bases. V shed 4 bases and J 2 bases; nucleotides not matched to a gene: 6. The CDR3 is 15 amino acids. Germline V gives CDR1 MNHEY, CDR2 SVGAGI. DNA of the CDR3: TGTGCCAGCAGTTGGACAGGGAAGTCCAACTATGGCTACACCTTC. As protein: CASSWTGKSNYGYTF.

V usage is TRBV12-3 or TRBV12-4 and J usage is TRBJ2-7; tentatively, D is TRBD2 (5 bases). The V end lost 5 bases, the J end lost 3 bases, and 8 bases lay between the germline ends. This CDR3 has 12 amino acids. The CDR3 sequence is CASSLTSYEQYF. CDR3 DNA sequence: TGTGCCAGCAGTCTCACTAGCTACGAGCAGTACTTC.

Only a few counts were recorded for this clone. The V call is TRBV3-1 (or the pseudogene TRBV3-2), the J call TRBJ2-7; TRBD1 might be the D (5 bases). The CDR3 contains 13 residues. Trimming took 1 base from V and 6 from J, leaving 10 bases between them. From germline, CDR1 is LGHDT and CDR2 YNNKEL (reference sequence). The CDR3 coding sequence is TGTGCCAGCAGCCAAGTTAGTAGGGGCGAGCAGTACTTC. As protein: CASSQVSRGEQYF.

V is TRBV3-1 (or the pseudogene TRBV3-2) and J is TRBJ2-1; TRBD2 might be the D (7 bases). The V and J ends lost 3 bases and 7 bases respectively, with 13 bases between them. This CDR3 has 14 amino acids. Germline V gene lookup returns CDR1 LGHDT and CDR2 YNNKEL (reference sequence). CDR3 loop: CASSQQGRGNEQFF. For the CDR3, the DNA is TGTGCCAGCAGCCAGCAGGGGCGGGGGAATGAGCAGTTCTTC.

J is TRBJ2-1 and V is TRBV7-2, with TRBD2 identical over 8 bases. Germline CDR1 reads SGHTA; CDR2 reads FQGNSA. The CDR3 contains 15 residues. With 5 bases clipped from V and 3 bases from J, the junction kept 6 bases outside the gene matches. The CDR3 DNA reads TGTGCCAGCAGCCTCGGGGGGGGCCGCTACAATGAGCAGTTCTTC. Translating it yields CASSLGGGRYNEQFF.

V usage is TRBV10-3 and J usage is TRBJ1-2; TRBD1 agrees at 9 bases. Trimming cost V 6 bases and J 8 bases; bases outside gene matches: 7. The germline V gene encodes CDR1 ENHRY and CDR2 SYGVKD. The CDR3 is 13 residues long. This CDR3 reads CAIRDTGGSGYTF. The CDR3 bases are TGTGCCATCAGGGATACAGGGGGCTCCGGCTACACCTTC.

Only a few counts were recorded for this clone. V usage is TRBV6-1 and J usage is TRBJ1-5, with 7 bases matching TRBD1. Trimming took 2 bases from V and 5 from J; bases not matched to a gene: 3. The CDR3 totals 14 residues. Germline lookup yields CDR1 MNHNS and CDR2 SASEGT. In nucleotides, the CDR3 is TGTGCCAGCAGTGAAACAGGGGTAGATCAGCCCCAGCATTTT. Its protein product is CASSETGVDQPQHF.

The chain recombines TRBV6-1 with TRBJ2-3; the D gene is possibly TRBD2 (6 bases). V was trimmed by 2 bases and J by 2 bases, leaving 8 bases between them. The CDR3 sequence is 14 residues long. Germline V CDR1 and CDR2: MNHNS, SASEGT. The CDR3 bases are TGTGCCAGCAGTGAACGCGGGAACACAGATACGCAGTATTTT. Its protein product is CASSERGNTDTQYF.